This passage covers 10 T cell receptor beta chains from one sample sequenced in a study of blood T cell repertoires in COVID-19. The repertoire was sequenced with immunoSEQ multiplex PCR; TCRdb's copy has only in-frame clones and lacks some. The sample gives 150,000 or so clones, 75% to 80% of which show up once; roughly 2.9% is in the top ten. The specimen sequenced was PBMCs or T cells enriched from blood (not recorded which). These TCRs come from a woman in her forties or fifties who had recovered from COVID-19.

This clone was observed a handful of times. Distinct nucleotide sequences in the sample also encode this CDR3. The chain couples TRBV3-1 (or the pseudogene TRBV3-2) to TRBJ2-1; 10 nucleotides agree with TRBD2. The CDR3 covers 17 residues. Losses at the gene ends were 1 base for V and 0 bases for J; bases not matched to a gene: 3. The germline V gene encodes CDR1 LGHDT and CDR2 YNNKEL (reference sequence). This CDR3 is CASSQGTSGSSYNEQFF. CDR3 DNA: TGTGCCAGCAGCCAAGGGACTAGCGGATCCTCCTACAATGAGCAGTTCTTC.

The chain recombines TRBV5-1 with TRBJ1-2; 9 bases are a match to TRBD1. Germline V gene sequence: CDR1 SGHRS, CDR2 YFSETQ. There are 16 residues in the CDR3. J gave up 9 bases and V 4 bases, and 16 bases lay outside the gene matches. The CDR3 DNA sequence: TGCGCCAGCAGCCAGAACAGGGGGCGGCACCTATTAAGCTACACCTTC. As protein: CASSQNRGRHLLSYTF.

The V call is TRBV27, the J call TRBJ2-7, with 7 bases that match TRBD2. Per germline, CDR1 MNHEY and CDR2 SMNVEV (reference sequence). The J segment lost 5 bases and the V segment lost 4 bases, leaving 14 bases of the junction unmatched. This CDR3 spans 16 amino acids. CDR3 amino acids: CASSSELNAGRDEQYF. DNA of the CDR3: TGTGCCAGCAGTTCCGAACTGAATGCAGGGAGGGACGAGCAGTACTTC.

J is TRBJ2-4 and V is TRBV5-1; D is possibly TRBD2 (6 bases). V lost 4 bases to trimming and J lost 5 bases, with 16 bases between them. Germline V gene lookup returns CDR1 SGHRS and CDR2 YFSETQ. This CDR3 contains 15 residues. CDR3 nucleotides: TGCGCCAGCAGCCCCCCGGCGGGGAACCAAAACATTCAGTACTTC. It encodes CASSPPAGNQNIQYF.

The chain has TRBV29-1 and TRBJ2-5; 8 bases align to TRBD1. The CDR3 loop spans 12 amino acids. The trim removed 4 bases at V and 4 bases at J, leaving 2 bases unmatched. Germline CDR1 SQVTM, CDR2 ANQGSEA. This CDR3 is CSVGQGLETQYF. As DNA, the CDR3 is TGCAGCGTTGGACAGGGGCTAGAGACCCAGTACTTC. Looking up the rest from reference TRBV29-1 and TRBJ2-5 gives the full variable domain: SAVISQKPSRDICQRGTSLTIQCQVDSQVTMMFWYRQQPGQSLTLIATANQGSEATYESGFVIDKFPISRPNLTFSTLTVSNMSPEDSSIYLCSVGQGLETQYFGPGTRLLVL.

CDR3 sequence (DNA): TGTGCCAGCAGTTTATTCGGCCCCGGGACTACCCCGGGGGGCTACACCTTC. Its translation: CASSLFGPGTTPGGYTF. This chain connects TRBV28 to TRBJ1-2, with D perhaps matching TRBD1 (5 bases). V was cut by 1 base and J by 8 bases, with 23 bases left in between. This CDR3 has 17 amino acids. Germline values: CDR1 MDHEN, CDR2 SYDVKM.

This clone was seen once. This chain joins TRBV6-5 and TRBJ2-7; no reliable D call. The CDR3 is 14 amino acids. Per the germline V gene, CDR1 is MNHEY and CDR2 is SVGAGI. V dropped 2 bases and J dropped 2 bases, with 10 bases sitting between them. The DNA for the CDR3 is TGTGCCAGCAGTTACGGCCGCAATGCCTACGAGCAGTACTTC. As protein: CASSYGRNAYEQYF.

In this sample, this clone turned up a few times. The CDR3 bases are TGTGCCAGCAGCGTAGCTCTCTACGACTATGGCTACACCTTC. Amino acid sequence: CASSVALYDYGYTF. The J gene is TRBJ1-2, the V gene TRBV9, with D unclear. Germline V CDR1 and CDR2: SGDLS, YYNGEE. The germline V and J ends were trimmed by 0 bases and 3 bases, with 9 bases remaining between them. CDR3 length equals 14 residues.

This chain links TRBV7-8 with TRBJ1-1; D perhaps matches TRBD1 (5 bases). CDR3 length: 14 amino acids. The germline V gene encodes CDR1 SGHVS and CDR2 FQNEAQ. V was cut by 1 base and J by 3 bases, with 9 bases left in between. The CDR3 loop reads CASSLVGGYTEAFF. The CDR3 region has the DNA TGTGCCAGCAGCTTAGTGGGGGGGTACACTGAAGCTTTCTTT.

The CDR3 spells CASTESYVLGYTF. The CDR3 DNA reads as TGTGCCAGCACCGAATCCTATGTTCTCGGCTACACCTTC. This chain connects TRBV2 to TRBJ1-2; D not certain. The ends were cut back, 7 bases at V and 8 bases at J, with 17 bases in the middle. This CDR3 has 13 residues. Germline-derived CDR1 and CDR2 are SNHLY and FYNNEI.